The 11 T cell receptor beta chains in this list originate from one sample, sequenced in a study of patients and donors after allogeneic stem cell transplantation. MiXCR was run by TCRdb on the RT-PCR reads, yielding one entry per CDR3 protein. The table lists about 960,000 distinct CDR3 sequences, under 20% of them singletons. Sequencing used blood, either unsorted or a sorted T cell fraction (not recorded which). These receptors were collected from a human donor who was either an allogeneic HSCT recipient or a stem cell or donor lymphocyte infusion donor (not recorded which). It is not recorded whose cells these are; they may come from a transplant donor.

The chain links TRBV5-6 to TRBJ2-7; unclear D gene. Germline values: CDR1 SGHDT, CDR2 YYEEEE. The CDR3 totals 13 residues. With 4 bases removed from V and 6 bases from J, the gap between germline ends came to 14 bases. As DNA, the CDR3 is TGTGCCAGCAGCCCCCGGGTCCTCGGCGAGCAGTACTTC. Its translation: CASSPRVLGEQYF.

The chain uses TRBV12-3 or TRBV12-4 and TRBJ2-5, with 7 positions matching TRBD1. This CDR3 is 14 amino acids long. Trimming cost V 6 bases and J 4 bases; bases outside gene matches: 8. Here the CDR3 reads CASSRTGPAETQYF. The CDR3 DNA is TGTGCCAGCAGCCGGACAGGTCCGGCAGAGACCCAGTACTTC.

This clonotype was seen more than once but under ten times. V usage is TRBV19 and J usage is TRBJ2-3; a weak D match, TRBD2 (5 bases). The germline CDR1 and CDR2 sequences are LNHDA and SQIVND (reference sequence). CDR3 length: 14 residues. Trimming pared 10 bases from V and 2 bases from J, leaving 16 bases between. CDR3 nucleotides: TGTGCCACGGCGGGCCTAGCCATCACAGATACGCAGTATTTT. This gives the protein CATAGLAITDTQYF. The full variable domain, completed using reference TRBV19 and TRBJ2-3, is DGGITQSPKYLFRKEGQNVTLSCEQNLNHDAMYWYRQDPGQGLRLIYYSQIVNDFQKGDIAEGYSVSREKKESFPLTVTSAQKNPTAFYLCATAGLAITDTQYFGPGTRLTVL.

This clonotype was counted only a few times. CDR3 in amino acids: CSAAGREGPDEQYF. In nucleotides, the CDR3 is TGCAGTGCTGCCGGGCGGGAGGGCCCCGACGAGCAGTACTTC. The rearrangement uses TRBV20-1 and TRBJ2-7, with 9 bases lining up with TRBD2. Germline CDR1 is DFQATT and CDR2 is SNEGSKA (reference sequence). The CDR3 contains 14 residues. J lost 5 bases, V lost 5 bases, and 10 bases had no gene match.

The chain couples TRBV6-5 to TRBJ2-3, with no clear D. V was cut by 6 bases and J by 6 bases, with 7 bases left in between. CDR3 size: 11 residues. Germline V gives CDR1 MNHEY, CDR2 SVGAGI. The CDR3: CASRTRDTQYF. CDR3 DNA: TGTGCCAGCAGGACCAGGGATACGCAGTATTTT.

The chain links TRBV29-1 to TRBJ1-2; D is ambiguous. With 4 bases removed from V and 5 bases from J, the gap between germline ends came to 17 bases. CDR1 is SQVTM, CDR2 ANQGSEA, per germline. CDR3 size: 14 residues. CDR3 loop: CSVVAAGTRYGYTF. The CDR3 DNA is TGCAGCGTTGTCGCAGCCGGAACGCGATATGGCTACACCTTC.

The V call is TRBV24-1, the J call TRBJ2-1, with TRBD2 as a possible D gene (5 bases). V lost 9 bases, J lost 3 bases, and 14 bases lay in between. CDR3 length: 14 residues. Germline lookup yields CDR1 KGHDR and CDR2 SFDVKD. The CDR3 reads CATGGDEVYNEQFF. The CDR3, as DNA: TGTGCCACCGGAGGCGACGAAGTCTACAATGAGCAGTTCTTC.

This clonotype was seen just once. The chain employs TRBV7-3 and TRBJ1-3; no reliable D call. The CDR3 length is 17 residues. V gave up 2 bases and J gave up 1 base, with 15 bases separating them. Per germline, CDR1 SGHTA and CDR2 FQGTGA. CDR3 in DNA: TGTGCCAGCAGCTTAGGGTTAACTGGGGAGTCTGGAAACACCATATATTTT. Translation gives CASSLGLTGESGNTIYF.

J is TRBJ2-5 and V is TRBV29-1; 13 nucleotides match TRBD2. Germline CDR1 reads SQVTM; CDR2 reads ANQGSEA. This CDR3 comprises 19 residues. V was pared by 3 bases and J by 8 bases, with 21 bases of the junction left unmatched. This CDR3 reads CSVESATPNPGLAGYTQYF. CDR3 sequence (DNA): TGCAGCGTTGAGTCCGCCACGCCAAACCCGGGACTAGCGGGATATACCCAGTACTTC.

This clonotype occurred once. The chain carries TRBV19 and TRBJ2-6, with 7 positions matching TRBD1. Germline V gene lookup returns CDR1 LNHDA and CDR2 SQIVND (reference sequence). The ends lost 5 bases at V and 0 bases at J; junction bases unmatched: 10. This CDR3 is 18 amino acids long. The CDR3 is CASSPSGQQSSGANVLTF. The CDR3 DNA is TGTGCCAGTAGTCCCTCGGGACAGCAGAGCTCTGGGGCCAACGTCCTGACTTTC.

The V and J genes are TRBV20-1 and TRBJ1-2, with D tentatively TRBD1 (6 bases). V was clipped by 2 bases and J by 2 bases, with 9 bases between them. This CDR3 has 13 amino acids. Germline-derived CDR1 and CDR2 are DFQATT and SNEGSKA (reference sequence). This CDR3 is CSARKQGNYGYTF. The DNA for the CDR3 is TGCAGTGCTAGAAAACAGGGAAACTATGGCTACACCTTC.